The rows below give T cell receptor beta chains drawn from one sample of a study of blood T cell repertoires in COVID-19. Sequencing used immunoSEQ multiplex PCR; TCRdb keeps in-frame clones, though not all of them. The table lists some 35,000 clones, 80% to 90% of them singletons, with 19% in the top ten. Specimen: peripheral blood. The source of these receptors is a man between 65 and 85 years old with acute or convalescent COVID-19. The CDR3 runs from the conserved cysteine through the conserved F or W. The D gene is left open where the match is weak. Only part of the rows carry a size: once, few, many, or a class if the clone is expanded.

CDR3: CASSLRQGNQPQHF
DNA: TGTGCCAGCAGCCTTCGACAGGGGAATCAGCCCCAGCATTTT
size: NA
J: TRBJ1-5
V: TRBV7-2
D: TRBD1

CDR3: CASSSSGGYYGKLFF
DNA: TGTGCCAGCAGTTCCTCTGGGGGGTATTATGGAAAACTGTTTTTT
size: NA
J: TRBJ1-4
V: TRBV27
D: NA

CDR3: CASSWGDYEQYF
DNA: TGTGCCAGCAGCTGGGGGGACTACGAGCAGTACTTC
size: NA
J: TRBJ2-7
V: TRBV11-2
D: NA

CDR3: CASSYGGEPGNEQFF
DNA: TGTGCCAGCAGTTACGGTGGGGAGCCGGGGAATGAGCAGTTCTTC
size: NA
J: TRBJ2-1
V: TRBV6-6
D: NA

CDR3: CSVTTGTVYGYTF
DNA: TGCAGCGTTACAACCGGGACAGTCTATGGCTACACCTTC
size: NA
J: TRBJ1-2
V: TRBV29-1
D: TRBD1

CDR3: CASSYSVSGVREQYF
DNA: TGTGCCAGCAGTTACTCTGTTTCAGGGGTTCGCGAGCAGTACTTC
size: few
J: TRBJ2-7
V: TRBV6-5
D: NA

CDR3: CASSLTGAENQGDGYTF
DNA: TGTGCCAGCAGCTTAACAGGGGCGGAAAACCAGGGGGATGGCTACACCTTC
size: NA
J: TRBJ1-2
V: TRBV7-2
D: TRBD1

CDR3: CASSSGTVYGYTF
DNA: TGTGCCAGCAGTTCGGGGACAGTCTATGGCTACACCTTC
size: NA
J: TRBJ1-2
V: TRBV28
D: TRBD1

CDR3: CASSQGQVGEAFF
DNA: TGTGCCAGCAGCCAAGGACAGGTGGGTGAAGCTTTCTTT
size: NA
J: TRBJ1-1
V: TRBV14
D: NA

CDR3: CASSLDVAGTGGNNEQFF
DNA: TGTGCCAGCAGCTTAGATGTAGCCGGGACAGGGGGGAACAATGAGCAGTTCTTC
size: NA
J: TRBJ2-1
V: TRBV7-8
D: TRBD1

CDR3: CASRIAAEDNHQPQHF
DNA: TGTGCCAGTAGAATCGCGGCGGAAGATAATCATCAGCCCCAGCATTTT
size: NA
J: TRBJ1-5
V: TRBV28
D: NA

CDR3: CASSLDSSGANVLTF
DNA: TGTGCCAGCAGTCTAGACAGCTCTGGGGCCAACGTCCTGACTTTC
size: few
J: TRBJ2-6
V: TRBV6-4
D: NA

CDR3: CASRGYGTGDTDTQYF
DNA: TGTGCCAGCAGAGGATACGGGACAGGGGACACAGATACGCAGTATTTT
size: NA
J: TRBJ2-3
V: TRBV7-2
D: TRBD1

CDR3: CSVVGRALRETQYF
DNA: TGCAGCGTTGTCGGGAGGGCCCTACGGGAGACCCAGTACTTC
size: NA
J: TRBJ2-5
V: TRBV29-1
D: TRBD2

CDR3: CASSVTSGGTEAFF
DNA: TGTGCCAGCAGCGTAACCTCGGGGGGCACTGAAGCTTTCTTT
size: NA
J: TRBJ1-1
V: TRBV11-2
D: NA

CDR3: CASSPRDYPNYGYTF
DNA: TGTGCCAGCAGCCCTCGGGACTACCCTAACTATGGCTACACCTTC
size: NA
J: TRBJ1-2
V: TRBV9
D: NA

CDR3: CASSYNAENTEAFF
DNA: TGTGCCAGCAGTTACAATGCAGAAAACACTGAAGCTTTCTTT
size: once
J: TRBJ1-1
V: TRBV6-6
D: NA

CDR3: CASSRTSGRALADTQYF
DNA: TGTGCCAGCAGTCGGACTAGCGGGAGGGCCCTTGCAGATACGCAGTATTTT
size: NA
J: TRBJ2-3
V: TRBV9
D: TRBD2

CDR3: CATSRDPPSSGSHEQYF
DNA: TGTGCCACCAGCAGAGATCCCCCAAGTAGCGGGAGCCACGAGCAGTACTTC
size: NA
J: TRBJ2-7
V: TRBV15
D: TRBD2

CDR3: CASSLGTRETQYF
DNA: TGTGCCAGCAGTTTAGGTACAAGAGAGACCCAGTACTTC
size: NA
J: TRBJ2-5
V: TRBV12-3/TRBV12-4
D: NA

CDR3: CASSHGQSGQTQYF
DNA: TGTGCCAGCAGCCACGGACAGAGCGGCCAGACCCAGTACTTC
size: NA
J: TRBJ2-5
V: TRBV5-8
D: NA

CDR3: CASSHGTSEQYF
DNA: TGCGCCAGCAGCCACGGGACTAGCGAGCAGTACTTC
size: NA
J: TRBJ2-7
V: TRBV5-1
D: TRBD2

CDR3: CASSLSGRGEQYF
DNA: TGCGCCAGCAGCCTTAGCGGGAGGGGCGAGCAGTACTTC
size: NA
J: TRBJ2-7
V: TRBV4-1
D: TRBD2

CDR3: CASSLATSGSGDTQYF
DNA: TGTGCCAGCAGCTTAGCGACTAGCGGGAGTGGGGATACGCAGTATTTT
size: NA
J: TRBJ2-3
V: TRBV7-9
D: TRBD2

CDR3: CASSLNSVGASEAFF
DNA: TGTGCCAGCAGCTTAAATTCTGTTGGGGCATCTGAAGCTTTCTTT
size: NA
J: TRBJ1-1
V: TRBV7-9
D: NA

CDR3: CASSPREQNTGELFF
DNA: TGTGCCAGCAGCCCCCGGGAGCAAAACACCGGGGAGCTGTTTTTT
size: NA
J: TRBJ2-2
V: TRBV7-2
D: NA

CDR3: CASRPGGANTQYF
DNA: TGTGCCAGCAGGCCCGGAGGGGCGAATACGCAGTATTTT
size: NA
J: TRBJ2-3
V: TRBV6-5
D: NA

CDR3: CASSPRAGVQPQHF
DNA: TGTGCCAGCAGCCCCCGGGCGGGGGTTCAGCCCCAGCATTTT
size: NA
J: TRBJ1-5
V: TRBV7-2
D: NA

CDR3: CASSLVLSNQPQHF
DNA: TGTGCCAGCAGCTTGGTCCTTAGCAATCAGCCCCAGCATTTT
size: few
J: TRBJ1-5
V: TRBV5-8
D: NA

CDR3: CASSHGTGGLANYGYTF
DNA: TGCGCCAGCAGCCACGGGACAGGGGGCCTAGCTAACTATGGCTACACCTTC
size: NA
J: TRBJ1-2
V: TRBV5-1
D: TRBD1

CDR3: CASSLVGGPGELFF
DNA: TGTGCCAGCAGCTTAGTGGGAGGGCCCGGGGAGCTGTTTTTT
size: once
J: TRBJ2-2
V: TRBV7-2
D: TRBD2

CDR3: CASSPKPTYNEQFF
DNA: TGTGCCAGCAGCCCTAAACCCACCTACAATGAGCAGTTCTTC
size: NA
J: TRBJ2-1
V: TRBV7-3
D: NA

CDR3: CASSLRRGTENTEAFF
DNA: TGTGCCAGCAGCCTGAGGAGGGGGACAGAAAACACTGAAGCTTTCTTT
size: NA
J: TRBJ1-1
V: TRBV11-2
D: TRBD1

CDR3: CASSIGVAGGREQFF
DNA: TGTGCCAGTAGTATAGGGGTAGCGGGAGGCAGGGAGCAGTTCTTC
size: once
J: TRBJ2-1
V: TRBV19
D: TRBD2

CDR3: CASSLSGGDQPQHF
DNA: TGTGCCAGCAGCCTCTCGGGAGGCGATCAGCCCCAGCATTTT
size: NA
J: TRBJ1-5
V: TRBV7-3
D: NA

CDR3: CASKSTGVGSPLHF
DNA: TGTGCCAGCAAGTCGACAGGGGTGGGATCACCCCTCCACTTT
size: NA
J: TRBJ1-6
V: TRBV6-5
D: TRBD1

CDR3: CASSEDRGYGYTF
DNA: TGTGCCAGCAGCGAAGACAGGGGATATGGCTACACCTTC
size: NA
J: TRBJ1-2
V: TRBV7-2
D: TRBD1

CDR3: CASSWEDREAFF
DNA: TGTGCCAGCAGCTGGGAGGATAGGGAAGCTTTCTTT
size: NA
J: TRBJ1-1
V: TRBV5-4
D: NA

CDR3: CASSPTAGEYSNQPQHF
DNA: TGTGCCAGCTCACCAACGGCAGGGGAGTATAGCAATCAGCCCCAGCATTTT
size: NA
J: TRBJ1-5
V: TRBV18
D: NA

CDR3: CASTEKDRDQPQHF
DNA: TGTGCCAGCACGGAAAAAGACAGGGATCAGCCCCAGCATTTT
size: few
J: TRBJ1-5
V: TRBV2
D: TRBD1

CDR3: CASSLTTYEQYF
DNA: TGTGCCAGCAGCTTGACTACCTACGAGCAGTACTTC
size: NA
J: TRBJ2-7
V: TRBV7-9
D: NA

CDR3: CASSRRRDSNQPQHF
DNA: TGCGCCAGCAGCCGACGACGGGACTCTAATCAGCCCCAGCATTTT
size: NA
J: TRBJ1-5
V: TRBV4-3
D: NA

CDR3: CASSWTRTDTQYF
DNA: TGCGCCAGCAGCTGGACTCGTACAGATACGCAGTATTTT
size: NA
J: TRBJ2-3
V: TRBV5-1
D: NA

CDR3: CASRIGTSGSYEQYF
DNA: TGCGCCAGCAGGATAGGGACTAGCGGGAGTTACGAGCAGTACTTC
size: NA
J: TRBJ2-7
V: TRBV5-1
D: TRBD2

CDR3: CASSQDPGSNEKLFF
DNA: TGTGCCAGCAGCCAAGATCCAGGTTCTAATGAAAAACTGTTTTTT
size: NA
J: TRBJ1-4
V: TRBV3-1/TRBV3-2
D: NA

CDR3: CASSTSISGLAKNIQYF
DNA: TGCGCCAGCAGCACGTCGATTAGCGGCCTAGCCAAAAACATTCAGTACTTC
size: NA
J: TRBJ2-4
V: TRBV5-1
D: NA

CDR3: CAISGGVREGAYEQYF
DNA: TGTGCCATCAGTGGTGGGGTTAGGGAGGGGGCCTACGAGCAGTACTTC
size: once
J: TRBJ2-7
V: TRBV10-3
D: NA

CDR3: CASRRTGGETQYF
DNA: TGTGCCAGCAGACGGACAGGGGGAGAGACCCAGTACTTC
size: NA
J: TRBJ2-5
V: TRBV6-5
D: TRBD1

CDR3: CASSTRLAGVYEQYF
DNA: TGTGCCAGTAGTACCCGACTAGCGGGAGTGTACGAGCAGTACTTC
size: few
J: TRBJ2-7
V: TRBV19
D: TRBD2

CDR3: CASSPGPGNEQFF
DNA: TGCGCCAGCAGCCCCGGGCCGGGGAATGAGCAGTTCTTC
size: NA
J: TRBJ2-1
V: TRBV5-1
D: NA

CDR3: CASRNSGTYEQYF
DNA: TGCGCCAGCAGGAATAGCGGAACCTACGAGCAGTACTTC
size: NA
J: TRBJ2-7
V: TRBV5-1
D: NA

CDR3: CASSWRSSDTQYF
DNA: TGTGCCAGCAGCTGGAGAAGCTCCGATACGCAGTATTTT
size: NA
J: TRBJ2-3
V: TRBV7-9
D: NA

CDR3: CASSLGTALNTEAFF
DNA: TGCGCCAGCAGCTTGGGCACAGCCTTGAACACTGAAGCTTTCTTT
size: NA
J: TRBJ1-1
V: TRBV5-1
D: NA

CDR3: CATQGAGTKGDYGYTF
DNA: TGTGCCACCCAAGGGGCAGGGACAAAGGGGGACTATGGCTACACCTTC
size: NA
J: TRBJ1-2
V: TRBV28
D: NA

CDR3: CASSVGGGLAGVLGYEQFF
DNA: TGTGCCAGTAGTGTTGGGGGTGGACTAGCGGGAGTTCTAGGCTATGAGCAGTTCTTC
size: NA
J: TRBJ2-1
V: TRBV19
D: TRBD2